This is a list of T cell receptor beta chains from one sample in a study of response to subunit inactivated influenza vaccine. TCRdb independently ran MiXCR on the RT-PCR reads; one entry per CDR3 protein. The top ten hold approximately 27% of the sample, which has about 190,000 distinct CDR3 sequences, 13% to 15% seen once. The material sequenced was CD8+ T cells sorted from PBMCs, taken about 5 days after vaccination. These receptors were taken from a man between 50 and 59 years old who received an inactivated influenza vaccine. Both conserved end residues are part of each CDR3. A D gene is named only where the DNA matches it firmly. Clone size is not always given. Where it is, it says once, few, many or a class for expanded clones.

j_call,d_call,v_call,clone_size,cdr3_aa,cdr3_nt
TRBJ2-5,-,TRBV5-1,few,CASSYGTRATYTETQYF,TGCGCCAGCAGCTACGGGACAAGGGCCACATACACAGAGACCCAGTACTTC
TRBJ2-7,-,TRBV3-1,-,CASSQDSILAYEQYF,TGTGCCAGCAGCCAAGATTCCATTCTTGCCTACGAGCAGTACTTC
TRBJ2-3,TRBD1,TRBV4-1,few,CASSSSDRGLLDTQYF,TGCGCCAGCAGCTCTTCCGACAGGGGGCTGTTAGATACGCAGTATTTT
TRBJ2-5,-,TRBV9,-,CASSVEGRELETQYF,TGTGCCAGCAGCGTAGAAGGTCGGGAGTTGGAGACCCAGTACTTC
TRBJ1-1,-,TRBV3-1,-,CASSQEGWTSTNTEAFF,TGTGCCAGCAGCCAAGAGGGGTGGACAAGCACGAACACTGAAGCTTTCTTT
TRBJ1-2,-,TRBV19,many,CASQPGGNYGYTF,TGTGCCAGCCAGCCCGGTGGGAACTATGGCTACACCTTC
TRBJ2-5,-,TRBV24-1,few,CATSDTPTGMATQYF,TGTGCCACCAGTGATACGCCGACAGGCATGGCGACCCAGTACTTC
TRBJ2-7,-,TRBV9,-,CASSVPTRQYF,TGTGCCAGCAGCGTCCCCACGAGGCAGTACTTC
TRBJ2-1,TRBD2,TRBV7-9,many,CASSAKTSGAYNEQFF,TGTGCCAGCAGCGCCAAGACTAGCGGAGCATACAATGAGCAGTTCTTC
TRBJ1-1,-,TRBV27,few,CASSLSGQPNTEAFF,TGTGCCAGCAGTTTATCAGGGCAGCCCAACACTGAAGCTTTCTTT
TRBJ2-1,-,TRBV3-1,-,CASSQVEGVNEQFF,TGTGCCAGCAGCCAAGTTGAGGGAGTCAATGAGCAGTTCTTC
TRBJ2-2,-,TRBV10-2,many,CASSDTVYGELFF,TGCGCCAGCAGTGACACCGTTTACGGGGAGCTGTTTTTT
TRBJ2-1,TRBD2,TRBV27,-,CASSSPGTSPYNEQFF,TGTGCCAGCAGTTCCCCGGGGACTAGCCCCTACAATGAGCAGTTCTTC
TRBJ2-3,TRBD2,TRBV29-1,many,CSAGTSGSTDTQYF,TGCAGCGCTGGGACTAGCGGCAGCACAGATACGCAGTATTTT
TRBJ2-3,TRBD1,TRBV28,few,CASTLDRAITDTQYF,TGTGCCAGCACCTTGGACAGGGCCATCACAGATACGCAGTATTTT
TRBJ2-4,-,TRBV3-1,-,CASSQDPSVAPFEGKNIQYF,TGTGCCAGCAGCCAAGATCCTTCGGTGGCCCCGTTTGAAGGCAAAAACATTCAGTACTTC
TRBJ1-1,-,TRBV6-5,-,CASSYGSGMNTEAFF,TGTGCCAGCAGTTACGGGTCTGGGATGAACACTGAAGCTTTCTTT
TRBJ2-3,-,TRBV28,-,CASSFAQPPDTQYF,TGTGCCAGCAGTTTCGCACAGCCCCCGGATACGCAGTATTTT
TRBJ2-1,TRBD1,TRBV11-1,-,CASSLDRGRANEQFF,TGTGCCAGCAGCTTAGACAGGGGGCGCGCAAATGAGCAGTTCTTC
TRBJ2-3,-,TRBV6-2/TRBV6-3,many,CASSYWGGSTDTQYF,TGTGCCAGCAGTTACTGGGGTGGAAGCACAGATACGCAGTATTTT
TRBJ2-5,-,TRBV29-1,-,CSVDGLGQETQYF,TGCAGCGTTGACGGGCTGGGGCAAGAGACCCAGTACTTC
TRBJ2-7,TRBD1,TRBV4-1,-,CASSPGTGYPYEQYF,TGCGCCAGCAGCCCGGGGACAGGGTATCCCTACGAGCAGTACTTC
TRBJ1-5,TRBD1,TRBV25-1,few,CASSPDRFSNQPQHF,TGTGCCAGCAGTCCGGACAGGTTTAGCAATCAGCCCCAGCATTTT
TRBJ2-7,TRBD2,TRBV10-3,few,CATESGGAREQYF,TGTGCCACCGAGAGCGGGGGGGCTCGCGAGCAGTACTTC
TRBJ2-1,-,TRBV19,once,CASSRDLFDEQFF,TGTGCCAGTAGCCGGGACCTCTTCGATGAGCAGTTCTTC